This TCR beta chain was captured in a study of blood T cells in healthy people across ages. Through a sample-barcoded 5' primer and a J-beta primer mix, a second PCR was run for roughly 7 to 11 cycles. TCRdb itself ran the 5' RACE reads through MiXCR, one entry per CDR3 protein. The sample shows more than 700,000 distinct CDR3 sequences, roughly 50% of them seen only once. Worth noting for this clonotype: Its target is not known.

Peripheral blood samples of around 9.8 milliliters were drawn from each donor. Regarding the study as a whole: Among long-lived donors, naive CD4+ cells were more numerous and diversity higher than in aged donors.

The source material was blood. The TCR originated in a man aged 80 or over in good health.

This CDR3 reads CASSLTTGGDTQYF. CDR3 bases: TGTGCCAGCAGCTTAACGACAGGGGGGGATACGCAGTATTTT. The V gene is TRBV7-3, the J gene TRBJ2-3; 9 bases match TRBD1. J gave up 6 bases and V 0 bases, and 1 base lay outside the gene matches. The CDR3 is made up of 14 amino acids. Germline V gives CDR1 SGHTA, CDR2 FQGTGA.